The T cell receptor beta chain under discussion was sequenced for a study of T cell responses to AZD1222 COVID-19 vaccine. General study results and limits: Seropositivity was recorded at baseline in only 6 or 7 AZD1222 recipients. After two AZD1222 doses, spike-specific TCR breadth and depth rose versus day 0.

Sequencing used immunoSEQ multiplex PCR; TCRdb keeps in-frame clones, though not all of them. Here the sample spans 120,000 to 150,000 clones, roughly 86% being singletons. This clone was picked up one time. Antigen unknown. The germline CDR1 and CDR2 sequences are SGHTS and YDEGEE. The CDR3 is 14 residues long. V lost 0 bases, J lost 6 bases, and 10 bases lay in between. This chain joins TRBV5-8 and TRBJ1-5, with D perhaps TRBD1 (5 bases). The sequencing here drew on peripheral blood, taken 28 days after the second dose of the MenACWY control vaccine. The clonotype originates from an adult who received the MenACWY meningococcal vaccine as a control. The CDR3 loop reads CASSLVAGRQPQHF. CDR3 nucleotide sequence: TGTGCCAGCAGCTTGGTGGCAGGGCGTCAGCCCCAGCATTTT.